This entry describes one T cell receptor (beta chain). The antigen it recognizes is unknown. Per-base qualities were not stored, and no clone one base away is much larger. The method was the immunoSEQ multiplex PCR assay. To provide template for TCR sequencing, every sample had RNA extracted and reverse transcribed into cDNA. SuperScript III was used for first-strand cDNA synthesis, primed with a 2:1 mix of oligo-dT and random hexamers. A synthetic immune receptor repertoire was used to measure amplification bias, and any remaining bias was corrected computationally. The authors' pipeline ran thus. After raw reads were preprocessed to remove errors, the CDR3 was defined following IMGT conventions as running from the conserved cysteine to phenylalanine. Clonality was calculated as 1 minus Shannon entropy normalized by log2 of the number of productive unique TCRs. Whether each scalp clone was CD4 or CD8 was inferred by checking scalp TCRbeta sequences against the CD4 and CD8 repertoires from sorted blood. TCRdb carries this immuneACCESS record with in-frame sequences only. Its versions omit some clonotypes, under half of them owing to an unresolved V gene in the studies checked, with the rest unexplained. Clonal size and the V and J genes are those of that table, whereas D and trimming came from the DNA. The sample profile shows about 190,000 clones; more than 55% of them were found once. The ten largest clones represent approximately 0.7% of the sample.

Per the publication, the time point label means: about 4 weeks on oral tofacitinib. The treatment or condition label, as the study defines it: oral pan-JAK inhibitor, 5-10 mg twice daily. Lesional scalp punch biopsies and peripheral blood were collected from alopecia areata patients. PBMCs were separated by density centrifugation and stained for CD3, CD4 and CD8, after which CD4+ and CD8+ T cells were sorted on a FACSAria. The data derive from a study of CD8+ T cells in alopecia areata (dated 2018 in TCRdb). In terms of the full investigation: The treated patients, all with moderate-to-severe alopecia areata, were enrolled in an open-label pilot trial of oral tofacitinib given at 5 to 10 mg twice daily. Patients received tofacitinib for 6 to 18 months and were then followed off drug for 6 months to check for delayed response and recurrence. The SALT score, which quantifies the percentage of affected scalp surface area, was used to measure disease severity in treated patients. The study used high-throughput TCRbeta sequencing to examine T cell clonal expansion in alopecia areata, in both the C3H/HeJ mouse model and human patients. In humans, TCRbeta sequencing was performed on scalp tissue and on sorted CD4+ and CD8+ peripheral blood T cells from healthy controls and from patients with patchy or totalis/universalis alopecia areata. Patients on tofacitinib were biopsied at baseline and after 4 and 24 weeks of treatment, and several of the patients also had a later scalp biopsy. Clonality in the scalp was compared among normal scalp (n=4), patchy alopecia areata scalp (n=8), and alopecia totalis/universalis scalp (n=8). The RNA source kit depended on sample type: the PAXgene miRNA kit for fixed scalp, the miRNeasy kit for PBMCs, and the RNeasy kit for mouse skin. Amplification of TCRbeta CDR3 regions was done by immunoSEQ multiplex PCR using 35 Vbeta forward primers and 13 Jbeta reverse primers.

The CDR3 numbers 14 residues from cysteine through phenylalanine. The DNA shown is the 42-base CDR3, in frame from base 1. V and J lose 4 bases and 3 bases, and a span of 13 bases separates them. Looking up the germline V gene yields CDR1 SGHRS and CDR2 YFSETQ. Broader findings and caveats from the paper: Scalp TCR repertoire analysis is complicated because resident alphabeta T cells in normal human skin are also sequenced, whereas mouse skin is dominated by gammadelta T cells. Because the treated cohort was small and included a single nonresponder, larger studies are needed to assess links between baseline CD8+ expansion and response. During tofacitinib treatment, many expanded lesional clones remained in scalp and blood, and this persistence may partly explain relapse after treatment is stopped. Shared TCR sequences between patients were less evident than in mice, which may be partly attributable to HLA diversity in the patient population. Compared with normal scalp, lesional scalp had higher clonality and more expanded CD8+ clones, particularly in alopecia totalis/universalis, a pattern that suggests antigenic drive. With tofacitinib, both scalp clonality and the number of expanded CD8+ clones among the top 100 scalp clones went down significantly.

Here the chain combines TRBV5-1 and TRBJ2-5, with the D gene possibly TRBD1 or TRBD2, each one fitting 5 bases. The source is a human donor with alopecia areata. The sample was CD4+ T cells sorted from blood, taken at week 4, from a patient treated with tofacitinib. The base sequence is TGCGCCAGCAGCGGGGACGGATTCAAAGAGACCCAGTACTTC. This encodes CASSGDGFKETQYF.